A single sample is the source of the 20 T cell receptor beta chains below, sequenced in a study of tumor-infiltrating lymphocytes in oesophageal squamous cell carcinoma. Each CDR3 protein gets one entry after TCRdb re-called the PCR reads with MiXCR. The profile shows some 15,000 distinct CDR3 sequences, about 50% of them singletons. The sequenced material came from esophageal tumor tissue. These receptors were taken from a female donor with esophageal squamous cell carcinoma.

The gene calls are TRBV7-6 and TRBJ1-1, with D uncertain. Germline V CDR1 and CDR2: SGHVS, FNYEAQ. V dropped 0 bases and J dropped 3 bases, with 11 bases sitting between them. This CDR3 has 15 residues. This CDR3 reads CASSLAPAPDTEAFF. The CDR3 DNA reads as TGTGCCAGCAGCTTAGCGCCAGCCCCGGACACTGAAGCTTTCTTT. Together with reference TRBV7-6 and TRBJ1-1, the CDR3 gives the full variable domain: GAGVSQSPRYKVTKRGQDVALRCDPISGHVSLYWYRQALGQGPEFLTYFNYEAQQDKSGLPNDRFSAERPEGSISTLTIQRTEQRDSAMYRCASSLAPAPDTEAFFGQGTRLTVV.

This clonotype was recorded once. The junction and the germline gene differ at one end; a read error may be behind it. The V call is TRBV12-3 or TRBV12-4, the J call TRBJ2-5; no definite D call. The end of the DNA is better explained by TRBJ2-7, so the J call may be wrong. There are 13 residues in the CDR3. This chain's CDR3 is CASSLRASDEQYF. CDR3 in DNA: TGTGCCAGCAGTTTAAGAGCCTCCGACGAGCAGTACTTC.

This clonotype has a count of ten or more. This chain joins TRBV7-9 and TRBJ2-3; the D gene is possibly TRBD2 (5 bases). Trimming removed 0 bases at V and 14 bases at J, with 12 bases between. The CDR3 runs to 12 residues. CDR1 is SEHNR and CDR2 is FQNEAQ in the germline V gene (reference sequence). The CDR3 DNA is TGTGCCAGCAGCTTAGCCACCGGGGAGCTGTATTTT. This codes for CASSLATGELYF.

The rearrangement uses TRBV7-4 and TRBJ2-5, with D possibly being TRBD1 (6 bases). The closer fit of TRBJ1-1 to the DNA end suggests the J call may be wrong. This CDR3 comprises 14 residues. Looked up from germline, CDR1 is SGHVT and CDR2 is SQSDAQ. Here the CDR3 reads CASSLAGAKTEAFF. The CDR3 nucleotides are TGTGCCAGCAGCTTAGCGGGGGCGAAAACTGAAGCTTTCTTT.

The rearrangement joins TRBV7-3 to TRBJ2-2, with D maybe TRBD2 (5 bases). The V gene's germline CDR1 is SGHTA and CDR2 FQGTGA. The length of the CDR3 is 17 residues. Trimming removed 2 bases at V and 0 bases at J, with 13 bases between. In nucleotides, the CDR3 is TGTGCCAGCAGCTTATCGGGGTTTAGCTCGAACACCGGGGAGCTGTTTTTT. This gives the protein CASSLSGFSSNTGELFF.

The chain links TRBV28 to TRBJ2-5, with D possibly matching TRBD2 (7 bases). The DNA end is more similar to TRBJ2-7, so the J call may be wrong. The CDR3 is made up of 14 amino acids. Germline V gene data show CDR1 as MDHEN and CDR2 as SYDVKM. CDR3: CASTRGGRVYEQYF. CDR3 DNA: TGTGCCAGCACCAGGGGCGGGAGAGTCTACGAGCAGTACTTC.

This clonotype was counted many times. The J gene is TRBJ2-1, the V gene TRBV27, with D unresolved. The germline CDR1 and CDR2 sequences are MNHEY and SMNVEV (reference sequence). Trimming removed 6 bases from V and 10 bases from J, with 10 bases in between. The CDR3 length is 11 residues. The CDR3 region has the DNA TGTGCCAGCAGAGGGTGGGCAGAGCAGTTCTTC. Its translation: CASRGWAEQFF.

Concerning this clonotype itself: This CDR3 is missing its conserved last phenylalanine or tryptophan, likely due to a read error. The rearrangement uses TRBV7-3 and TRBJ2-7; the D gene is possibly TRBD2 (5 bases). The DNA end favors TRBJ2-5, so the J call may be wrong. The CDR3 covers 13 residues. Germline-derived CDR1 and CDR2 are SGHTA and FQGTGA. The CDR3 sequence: CASSREYQETQYS. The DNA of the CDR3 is TGTGCCAGCAGCAGGGAGTACCAAGAGACCCAGTACTCC.

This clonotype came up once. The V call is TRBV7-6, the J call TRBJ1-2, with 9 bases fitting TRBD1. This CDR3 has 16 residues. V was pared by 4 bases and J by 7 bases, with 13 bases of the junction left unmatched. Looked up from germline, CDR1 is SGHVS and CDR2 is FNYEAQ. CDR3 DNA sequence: TGTGCCAGCAGCTCTAGGGCGGACAGGGGATCACGTGGCTACACCTTC. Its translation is CASSSRADRGSRGYTF.

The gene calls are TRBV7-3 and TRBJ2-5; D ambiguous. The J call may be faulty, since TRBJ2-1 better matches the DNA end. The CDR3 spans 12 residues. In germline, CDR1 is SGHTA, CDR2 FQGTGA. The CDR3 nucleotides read TGTGCCAGCAGTCGTTATAGCAATGAGCAGTTCTTC. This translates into CASSRYSNEQFF.

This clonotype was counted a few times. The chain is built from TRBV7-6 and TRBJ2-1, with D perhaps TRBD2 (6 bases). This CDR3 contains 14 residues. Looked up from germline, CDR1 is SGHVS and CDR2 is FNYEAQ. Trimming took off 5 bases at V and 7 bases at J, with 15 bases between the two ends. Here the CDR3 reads CASSDWRAGNEQFF. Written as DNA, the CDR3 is TGTGCCAGCAGCGATTGGAGAGCGGGTAATGAGCAGTTCTTC.

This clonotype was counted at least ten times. CDR3 loop: CASSLEVSGQGAGEQYF. The CDR3 DNA reads as TGTGCCAGCAGTTTAGAGGTATCCGGACAGGGGGCAGGCGAGCAGTACTTC. The rearrangement uses TRBV27 and TRBJ2-7; 11 bases are a match to TRBD1. The V gene end was trimmed by 2 bases and the J gene end by 6 bases; junction bases not matched to a gene: 12. Looked up from germline, CDR1 is MNHEY and CDR2 is SMNVEV (reference sequence). There are 17 residues in the CDR3.

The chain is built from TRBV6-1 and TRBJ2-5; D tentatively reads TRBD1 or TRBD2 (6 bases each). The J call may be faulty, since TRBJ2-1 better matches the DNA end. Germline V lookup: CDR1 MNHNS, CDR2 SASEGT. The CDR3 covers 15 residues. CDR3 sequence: CASSRPGAGDNEQFF. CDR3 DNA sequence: TGTGCCAGCAGCCGTCCGGGAGCAGGGGACAATGAGCAGTTCTTC.

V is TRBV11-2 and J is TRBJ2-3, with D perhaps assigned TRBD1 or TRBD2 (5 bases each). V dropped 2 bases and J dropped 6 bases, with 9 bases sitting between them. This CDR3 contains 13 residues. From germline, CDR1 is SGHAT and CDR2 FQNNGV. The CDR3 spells CASSLQRGDTQYF. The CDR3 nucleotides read TGTGCCAGCAGCTTACAGAGGGGTGATACGCAGTATTTT.

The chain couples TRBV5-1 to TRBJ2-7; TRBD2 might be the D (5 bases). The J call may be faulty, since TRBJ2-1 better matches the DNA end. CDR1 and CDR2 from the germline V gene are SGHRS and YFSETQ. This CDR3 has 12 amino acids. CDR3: CASSLDEGEQFF. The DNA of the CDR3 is TGCGCCAGCAGCTTGGATGAGGGTGAGCAGTTCTTC.

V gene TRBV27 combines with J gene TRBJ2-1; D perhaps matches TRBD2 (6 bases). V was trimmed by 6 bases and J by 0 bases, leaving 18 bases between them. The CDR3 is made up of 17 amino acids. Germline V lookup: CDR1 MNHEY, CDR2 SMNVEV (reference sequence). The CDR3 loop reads CASSPGAGPSSYNEQFF. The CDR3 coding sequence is TGTGCCAGCAGCCCGGGCGCGGGACCGAGCTCCTACAATGAGCAGTTCTTC.

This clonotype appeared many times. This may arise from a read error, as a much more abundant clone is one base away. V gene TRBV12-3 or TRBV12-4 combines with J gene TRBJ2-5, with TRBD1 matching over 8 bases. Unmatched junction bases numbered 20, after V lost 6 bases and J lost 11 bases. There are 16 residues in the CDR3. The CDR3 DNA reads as TGTGCCAGCAGCACCCCGCTTTCAGGGGGCAGCTATGAGCAGTACTTC. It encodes CASSTPLSGGSYEQYF.

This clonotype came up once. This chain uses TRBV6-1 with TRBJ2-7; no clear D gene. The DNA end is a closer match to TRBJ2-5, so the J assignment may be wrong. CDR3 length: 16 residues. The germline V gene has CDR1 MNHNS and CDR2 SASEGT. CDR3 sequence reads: CASSTLPPRTAETQYF. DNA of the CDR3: TGTGCCAGCAGTACCCTCCCCCCCAGGACGGCCGAGACCCAGTACTTC.

The CDR3 nucleotides are TGTGCCAGCAGCTTAGAGGGGGCGGGAGGGGCCAACGTCCTGACTTTC. This sequence encodes CASSLEGAGGANVLTF. This rearrangement joins TRBV7-6 to TRBJ2-7; D is possibly TRBD1 (7 bases). Near its end, the DNA agrees better with TRBJ2-6, so the J call may be wrong. CDR1 and CDR2 (germline): SGHVS, FNYEAQ. The CDR3 contains 16 residues.

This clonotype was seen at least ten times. CDR3 loop: CASSLLLRTDTQYF. CDR3 sequence (DNA): TGTGCCAGCAGTTTGTTGCTTCGCACAGATACGCAGTATTTT. The chain carries TRBV12-3 or TRBV12-4 and TRBJ2-3, with unresolved D. The CDR3 has 14 residues. The V end lost 3 bases, the J end lost 1 base, and 8 bases lay between the germline ends.